This T cell receptor beta chain emerged from a study of long-term antiretroviral therapy in people with HIV. Study-wide findings and caveats: Relative to transplant donor controls, diversity remained lower despite increasing after ART.

Of note for this clone: Antigen: not known.

Assay version v3.0 of immunoSEQ was used, and it was run at survey level. Sequencing was designed to cover 40,000-50,000 T-cell genomes in each sample. TCRdb's table, derived via immunoSEQ multiplex PCR, lists solely in-frame clones and lacks some. There are 20,000 to 30,000 clones in the sample; 81% occur only once, and about 16% lies in the top ten. The germline V and J ends were trimmed by 5 bases and 0 bases, with 8 bases remaining between them. The germline CDR1 and CDR2 sequences are SEHNR and FQNEAQ (reference sequence). The CDR3 runs 13 residues. Each donor had at least one pre-ART and at least two post-ART PBMC samples. The United States was where all participants with HIV were treated.

Sequences were derived from unsorted PBMCs, sampled at the start of antiretroviral therapy, before treatment. This chain connects TRBV7-9 to TRBJ2-7; D is unclear. The TCR was taken from a woman aged 18-29 years with HIV. CDR3 region: CASSGVSSYEQYF. The CDR3 DNA reads TGTGCCAGCAGCGGAGTTAGCTCCTACGAGCAGTACTTC.